This TCR beta chain was sequenced during a study of blood T cell repertoires in COVID-19. V lost 7 bases to trimming and J lost 2 bases, with 12 bases between them. This CDR3 contains 14 residues. CDR1 is SGHTA, CDR2 FQGNSA, per germline. This clone was recorded once. Clones were sequenced by immunoSEQ multiplex PCR, and TCRdb holds only the in-frame ones, with some missing. Of around 70,000 clones detected, about 82% appear once; the ten largest clones hold about 4.8%. The receptor was derived from a woman older than 75 with active or convalescent COVID-19. The sample was peripheral blood. The V gene is TRBV7-2, the J gene TRBJ2-4; D may be TRBD1 (6 bases). CDR3 nucleotide sequence: TGTGCCAGCAAGGCAGGGGCTACCAAAAACATTCAGTACTTC. Its protein is CASKAGATKNIQYF.